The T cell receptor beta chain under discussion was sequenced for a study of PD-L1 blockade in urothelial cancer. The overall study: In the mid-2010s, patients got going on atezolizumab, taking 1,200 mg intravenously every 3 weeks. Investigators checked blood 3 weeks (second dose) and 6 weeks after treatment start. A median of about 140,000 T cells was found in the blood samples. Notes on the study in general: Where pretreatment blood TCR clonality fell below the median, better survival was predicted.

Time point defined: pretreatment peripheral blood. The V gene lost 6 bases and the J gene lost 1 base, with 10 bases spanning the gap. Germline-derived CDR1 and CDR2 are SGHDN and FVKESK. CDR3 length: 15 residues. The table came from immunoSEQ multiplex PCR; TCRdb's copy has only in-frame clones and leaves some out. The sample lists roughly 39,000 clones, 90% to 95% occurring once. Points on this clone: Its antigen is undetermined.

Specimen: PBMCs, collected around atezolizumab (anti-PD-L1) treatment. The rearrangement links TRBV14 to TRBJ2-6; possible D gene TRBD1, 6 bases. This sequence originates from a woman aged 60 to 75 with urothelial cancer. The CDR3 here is CASSFTGSGANVLTF. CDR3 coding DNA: TGTGCCAGCAGTTTTACAGGGTCTGGGGCCAACGTCCTGACTTTC.